The clone carrying this TCR beta chain was observed a handful of times. Its cognate antigen is unknown. Using its own MiXCR run on the 5' RACE reads, TCRdb lists one record per CDR3 protein. The sample consists of about 360,000 distinct CDR3 sequences, roughly 6.1% of them appearing once. The data were obtained in a study of T cells after yellow fever vaccination. Study-level findings and limits: Abundant clonotypes (contaminants from the bulk population) could be present in FACS-sorted repertoires. Clones that expanded after primary vaccination mostly reappeared after the booster (just over 95% CD4, approximately 89% CD8).

V shed 0 bases and J shed 7 bases, with 16 bases lying between them. The CDR3 extends over 16 amino acids. In germline, CDR1 is DFQATT, CDR2 SNEGSKA (reference sequence). This clonotype was obtained from a man younger than 45 who received the YFV17D yellow fever vaccine. Specimen: PBMCs, collected 5 days after the yellow fever booster vaccination. This chain uses TRBV20-1 with TRBJ1-6; a possible D gene is TRBD1 (5 bases). The CDR3 is CSARDQSGDGNSPLHF. CDR3 DNA sequence: TGCAGTGCTAGAGATCAATCGGGGGACGGGAATTCACCCCTCCACTTT.